These T cell receptor beta chains were read from a single sample in a study of CD8+ T cells in alopecia areata. Libraries were prepared by immunoSEQ multiplex PCR; TCRdb keeps only in-frame clonotypes and omits some of them. The repertoire consists of over 200,000 clones, with 50% to 60% occurring once and the leading ten covering less than 0.6%. The starting material was CD4+ T cells sorted from blood, obtained at week 0. Every receptor here comes from a human donor with alopecia areata. Both conserved end residues are part of each CDR3. A D gene is named only where the DNA matches it firmly. Size tells how often a clone was seen (once, few, many) or the class of an expanded clone, and some rows leave it out.

j_call d_call clone_size v_call cdr3_length cdr3_nt cdr3_aa
TRBJ2-1 . . TRBV2 12 TGTGCCAGCAAGGTGGAGGTCAATGAGCAGTTCTTC CASKVEVNEQFF
TRBJ2-7 . few TRBV6-1 14 TGTGCCAGCAACTTGGATTACAGCTCCTACGAGCAGTACTTC CASNLDYSSYEQYF
TRBJ2-3 TRBD2 . TRBV30 13 TGTGCCTGGACTCCAAACGGGGGGGAGACGCAGTATTTT CAWTPNGGETQYF
TRBJ2-7 TRBD2 few TRBV10-3 17 TGTGCCATCAGAAGACCCTCTAGCGGGAGGGCGGTGGACGAGCAGTACTTC CAIRRPSSGRAVDEQYF
TRBJ2-7 . . TRBV29-1 13 TGCAGCGTTGTTCGGACGGGGCCCTACGAGCAGTACTTC CSVVRTGPYEQYF
TRBJ2-3 TRBD1 few TRBV10-3 14 TGTGCCATCAGCTTGACAGGGGAAGGGGATACGCAGTATTTT CAISLTGEGDTQYF
TRBJ2-3 . . TRBV4-1 13 TGCGCCAGCAGCCACCCAGCCTCAGATACGCAGTATTTT CASSHPASDTQYF
TRBJ2-4 TRBD1 . TRBV5-1 14 TGCGCCAGCAGCTCCGCGACAGGGGAAAACATTCAGTACTTC CASSSATGENIQYF
TRBJ2-7 TRBD1 once TRBV6-5 15 TGTGCCAGCAGTTCCGCGGGGACAGGGGCCTACGAGCAGTACTTC CASSSAGTGAYEQYF
TRBJ1-3 . few TRBV30 15 TGTGCCTGGAGGGTAAAAGGGACCTCTGGAAACACCATATATTTT CAWRVKGTSGNTIYF
TRBJ1-2 TRBD1 . TRBV6-5 16 TGTGCCAGCAGTTACGGGAACAGGGGGCTTAGCTATGGCTACACCTTC CASSYGNRGLSYGYTF
TRBJ2-1 . few TRBV19 14 TGTGCCAGTAGTATATCCAGGTTCGGGAATGAGCAGTTCTTC CASSISRFGNEQFF
TRBJ2-5 TRBD1 . TRBV4-1 19 TGCGCCAGCAGCCACCCGCAACACCGGGACAGGGGGGACCAAGAGACCCAGTACTTC CASSHPQHRDRGDQETQYF
TRBJ1-5 . . TRBV6-5 15 TGTGCCAGCAGGGCGGGACTGGATGGCAATCAGCCCCAGCATTTT CASRAGLDGNQPQHF
TRBJ1-1 TRBD1 once TRBV4-2 17 TGTGCCAGCAGCGAACGGGTGTTGGTAACAGGGGACACTGAAGCTTTCTTT CASSERVLVTGDTEAFF
TRBJ2-1 . . TRBV30 15 TGTGCCTATGCCATGCGGGGGCTGAGGCGCAATGAGCAGTTCTTC CAYAMRGLRRNEQFF